The sequence of this T cell receptor (beta chain) was determined in a study of PD-L1 blockade in urothelial cancer. Overall study context: Males with urothelial cancer arising in the bladder constituted most of the 29 patients. Each blood sample yielded a median of about 150,000 T cells.

The diagnosis in patients was locally advanced or metastatic urothelial carcinoma. For each patient, 1 to 8 samples were obtained, pretreatment and on-treatment. In germline, CDR1 is LGHNA, CDR2 YSLEER. With V trimmed by 1 base and J by 5 bases, 5 bases remained unmatched. The CDR3 sequence is 15 residues long. This clone is a singleton in its sample. TCRdb's copy holds only in-frame clones and misses some; the assay was immunoSEQ multiplex PCR. Altogether some 84,000 clones are present, around 87% being singletons, with the ten largest covering around 5%. This chain uses TRBV4-3 with TRBJ2-1; 7 bases align to TRBD2. The starting material was PBMCs, obtained around atezolizumab (anti-PD-L1) treatment. The clonotype was recovered from a woman aged 70-85 years with urothelial cancer. This chain's CDR3 is CASSQVWGGNNEQFF. CDR3 nucleotides: TGCGCCAGCAGCCAAGTTTGGGGGGGGAACAATGAGCAGTTCTTC.